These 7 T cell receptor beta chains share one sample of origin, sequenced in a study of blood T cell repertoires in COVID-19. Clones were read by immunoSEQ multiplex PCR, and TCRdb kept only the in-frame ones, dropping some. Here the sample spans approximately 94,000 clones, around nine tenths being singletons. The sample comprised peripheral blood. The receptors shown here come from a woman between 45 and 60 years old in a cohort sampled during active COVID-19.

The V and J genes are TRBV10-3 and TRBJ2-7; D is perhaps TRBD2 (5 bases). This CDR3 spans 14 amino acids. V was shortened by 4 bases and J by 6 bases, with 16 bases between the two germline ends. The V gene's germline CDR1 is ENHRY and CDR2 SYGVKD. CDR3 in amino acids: CAISVGSSLGEQYF. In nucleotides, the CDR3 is TGTGCCATCAGTGTAGGTTCTAGCCTCGGCGAGCAGTACTTC.

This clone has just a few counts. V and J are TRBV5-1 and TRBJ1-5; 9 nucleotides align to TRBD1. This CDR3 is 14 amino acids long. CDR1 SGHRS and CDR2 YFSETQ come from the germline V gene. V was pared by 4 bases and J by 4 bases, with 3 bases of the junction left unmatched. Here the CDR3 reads CASSPGQGNQPQHF. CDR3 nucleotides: TGCGCCAGCAGCCCGGGACAGGGAAATCAGCCCCAGCATTTT.

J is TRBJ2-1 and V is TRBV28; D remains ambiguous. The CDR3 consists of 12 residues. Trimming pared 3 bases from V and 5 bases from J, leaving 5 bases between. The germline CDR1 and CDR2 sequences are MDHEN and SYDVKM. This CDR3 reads CASSLPDNEQFF. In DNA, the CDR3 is TGTGCCAGCAGTTTGCCGGACAATGAGCAGTTCTTC.

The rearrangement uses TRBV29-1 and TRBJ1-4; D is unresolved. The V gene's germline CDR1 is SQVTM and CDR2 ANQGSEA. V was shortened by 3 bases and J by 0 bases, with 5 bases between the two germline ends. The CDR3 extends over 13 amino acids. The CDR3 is CSVDSATNEKLFF. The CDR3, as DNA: TGCAGCGTTGACTCTGCAACTAATGAAAAACTGTTTTTT.

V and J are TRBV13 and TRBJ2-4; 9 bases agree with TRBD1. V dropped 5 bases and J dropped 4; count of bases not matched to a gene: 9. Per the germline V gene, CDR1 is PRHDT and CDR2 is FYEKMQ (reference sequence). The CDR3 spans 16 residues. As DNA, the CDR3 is TGTGCCAGCAGCCCCCGGGACAGGGTGGATAAAAACATTCAGTACTTC. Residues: CASSPRDRVDKNIQYF.

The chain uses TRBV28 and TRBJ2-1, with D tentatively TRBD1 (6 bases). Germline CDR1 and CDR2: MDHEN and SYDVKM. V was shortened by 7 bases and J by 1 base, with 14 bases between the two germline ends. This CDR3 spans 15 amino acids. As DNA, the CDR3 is TGTGCCAGCACCCCACAGGGCGGGTCCTACAATGAGCAGTTCTTC. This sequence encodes CASTPQGGSYNEQFF.

DNA for the CDR3: TGTGCCAGCAGCTTCTCCCGGGACAGCCGCAATCAGCCCCAGCATTTT. Its protein product is CASSFSRDSRNQPQHF. The chain joins TRBV7-8 to TRBJ1-5, with 7 nucleotides matching TRBD1. The CDR3 is made up of 16 amino acids. CDR1 and CDR2 from the germline V gene are SGHVS and FQNEAQ. V gave up 3 bases and J gave up 2 bases; unmatched junction bases: 7.